The rows below give T cell receptor beta chains drawn from one sample of a study of blood T cell repertoires in COVID-19. Measured with immunoSEQ multiplex PCR; TCRdb has only the in-frame clones, and not every one. Altogether approximately 3,600 clones are present, 80% being singletons, with the ten largest covering less than 25%. The source material was peripheral blood. These receptors were obtained from a human donor in a cohort sampled during active COVID-19. Both conserved end residues are part of each CDR3. The D gene is left open where the match is weak. Clone size is not always given. Where it is, it says once, few, many or a class for expanded clones.

CDR3 length	J gene	clone size	D gene	V gene	CDR3 protein	CDR3 DNA
18	TRBJ2-7	once	NA	TRBV3-1/TRBV3-2	CASSQGPERAEFGYEQYF	TGTGCCAGCAGCCAAGGTCCCGAGAGAGCGGAGTTCGGCTACGAGCAGTACTTC
15	TRBJ2-7	once	TRBD1	TRBV27	CASSFTGVSAYEQYF	TGTGCCAGCAGTTTCACAGGGGTGTCAGCCTACGAGCAGTACTTC
14	TRBJ2-7	NA	NA	TRBV6-5	CASTGGLRAGEQYF	TGTGCCAGCACCGGGGGACTCCGGGCGGGTGAGCAGTACTTC
15	TRBJ2-1	NA	NA	TRBV6-5	CASRPNWSSYNEQFF	TGTGCCAGCAGGCCAAACTGGAGCTCCTACAATGAGCAGTTCTTC
12	TRBJ2-7	NA	NA	TRBV5-4	CASSSQGIRQYF	TGTGCCAGCAGCTCCCAGGGGATCCGGCAGTACTTC
18	TRBJ1-1	NA	NA	TRBV6-8	CASSVLPRDIKRISEAFF	TGTGCCAGCAGCGTACTCCCCCGGGACATCAAAAGGATTTCTGAAGCTTTCTTT
18	TRBJ1-6	once	NA	TRBV6-1	CASSEWAAPSSYNSPLHF	TGTGCCAGCAGTGAATGGGCAGCTCCGAGCTCCTATAATTCACCCCTCCACTTT
13	TRBJ1-2	NA	NA	TRBV9	CASSPAGDYGYTF	TGTGCCAGCAGCCCGGCAGGGGACTATGGCTACACCTTC
17	TRBJ1-1	NA	NA	TRBV6-6	CASSPRTVWGLNTEAFF	TGTGCCAGCAGTCCCCGGACAGTTTGGGGGTTGAACACTGAAGCTTTCTTT
11	TRBJ1-1	few	NA	TRBV20-1	CSASRQIQAFF	TGCAGTGCTAGCCGACAGATTCAAGCTTTCTTT
13	TRBJ1-2	NA	NA	TRBV27	CASSSLSYNGYTF	TGTGCCAGCAGTTCTTTGTCGTATAATGGCTACACCTTC
15	TRBJ2-7	NA	TRBD1	TRBV9	CASSGPGQKIYEQYF	TGTGCCAGCAGCGGACCGGGACAGAAGATCTACGAGCAGTACTTC
15	TRBJ2-5	NA	TRBD1	TRBV7-2	CASSLGQGAGETQYF	TGTGCCAGCAGCTTAGGGCAGGGGGCGGGAGAGACCCAGTACTTC
14	TRBJ2-1	NA	NA	TRBV2	CATGQSLAHNEQFF	TGTGCCACCGGACAGAGCCTAGCTCACAATGAGCAGTTCTTC
11	TRBJ1-2	NA	NA	TRBV5-4	CASSLDHGYTF	TGTGCCAGCAGCCTAGACCATGGCTACACCTTC
13	TRBJ2-7	NA	NA	TRBV6-1	CASSDRLVGEQYF	TGTGCCAGCAGTGATCGGTTAGTCGGCGAGCAGTACTTC
14	TRBJ1-1	NA	TRBD1	TRBV5-6	CASSLATGVTEAFF	TGTGCCAGCAGCTTGGCTACAGGGGTAACTGAAGCTTTCTTT
15	TRBJ2-3	NA	NA	TRBV18	CASSPASWATDTQYF	TGTGCCAGCTCACCAGCGAGCTGGGCCACAGATACGCAGTATTTT
16	TRBJ2-1	NA	TRBD2	TRBV11-3	CASSLDSGSSYNEQFF	TGTGCCAGCAGCTTAGACAGCGGGAGCTCCTACAATGAGCAGTTCTTC
14	TRBJ1-1	NA	NA	TRBV5-8	CASRSGAINTEAFF	TGTGCCAGCAGAAGTGGGGCCATAAACACTGAAGCTTTCTTT
11	TRBJ1-4	NA	NA	TRBV6-5	CASSYREKLFF	TGTGCCAGCAGTTACCGTGAAAAACTGTTTTTT
13	TRBJ2-7	NA	NA	TRBV4-3	CASSRGQFYEQYF	TGCGCCAGCAGCCGAGGACAATTCTACGAGCAGTACTTC
15	TRBJ2-5	NA	TRBD2	TRBV20-1	CSASPSGGSQETQYF	TGCAGTGCAAGTCCTAGCGGGGGGTCCCAAGAGACCCAGTACTTC
16	TRBJ2-1	few	TRBD2	TRBV7-9	CASSLGGLAGGNEQFF	TGTGCCAGCAGCTTAGGCGGCCTAGCGGGGGGCAATGAGCAGTTCTTC
16	TRBJ1-1	NA	NA	TRBV5-4	CASSPGRQGQGTEAFF	TGTGCCAGCAGCCCCGGTAGGCAGGGGCAAGGCACTGAAGCTTTCTTT
14	TRBJ1-2	few	NA	TRBV6-5	CASSPRTRGYGYTF	TGTGCCAGCAGTCCGCGGACCCGGGGCTATGGCTACACCTTC
17	TRBJ1-4	NA	NA	TRBV19	CASSRQAAKLPNEKLFF	TGTGCCAGTAGTAGACAGGCCGCGAAACTCCCAAATGAAAAACTGTTTTTT
18	TRBJ1-6	large	NA	TRBV11-2	CASSLKGGSPGYNSPLHF	TGTGCCAGCAGCTTAAAGGGGGGGAGTCCAGGCTATAATTCACCCCTCCACTTT
11	TRBJ2-7	NA	NA	TRBV7-2	CASRSGYEQYF	TGTGCCAGCAGGAGCGGGTACGAGCAGTACTTC
15	TRBJ1-5	NA	NA	TRBV6-2/TRBV6-3	CASSPGRARNQPQHF	TGTGCCAGCAGCCCGGGGAGAGCAAGGAATCAGCCCCAGCATTTT
14	TRBJ1-3	NA	NA	TRBV27	CASSLSATGNTIYF	TGTGCCAGCAGTTTATCAGCTACTGGAAACACCATATATTTT
19	TRBJ1-4	NA	TRBD1	TRBV6-1	CASSEASGGRGPTNEKLFF	TGTGCCAGCAGTGAAGCATCAGGGGGCCGGGGCCCAACTAATGAAAAACTGTTTTTT
18	TRBJ1-2	once	TRBD1	TRBV3-1/TRBV3-2	CASSQIRQGLKGANGYTF	TGTGCCAGCAGCCAAATTCGACAGGGCCTAAAGGGGGCAAATGGCTACACCTTC
16	TRBJ2-2	NA	TRBD1	TRBV30	CACPPGQAGGSGELFF	TGTGCCTGCCCCCCTGGTCAGGCAGGGGGTTCCGGGGAGCTGTTTTTT
13	TRBJ1-2	medium-sized	NA	TRBV20-1	CSASPRGSGGYTF	TGCAGTGCTAGTCCCCGGGGATCGGGTGGCTACACCTTC
15	TRBJ1-2	NA	NA	TRBV14	CASSHLRNREGGYTF	TGTGCCAGCAGCCACCTTAGGAACAGGGAAGGCGGCTACACCTTC
14	TRBJ2-1	few	TRBD1	TRBV6-5	CASIRDRGHNEQFF	TGTGCCAGCATCCGGGACAGGGGACACAATGAGCAGTTCTTC
15	TRBJ2-3	NA	TRBD1	TRBV5-1	CASSLGQGATDTQYF	TGCGCCAGCAGCTTGGGCCAGGGGGCAACAGATACGCAGTATTTT
17	TRBJ1-5	NA	TRBD1	TRBV6-1	CASSVKAEGASNQPQHF	TGTGCCAGCAGTGTCAAAGCCGAGGGGGCCTCAAATCAGCCCCAGCATTTT
14	TRBJ1-2	few	NA	TRBV19	CASSINRDNYGYTF	TGTGCCAGTAGTATAAACAGAGATAACTATGGCTACACCTTC
14	TRBJ1-1	medium-sized	TRBD1	TRBV27	CASSFTTGITEAFF	TGTGCCAGCAGTTTCACGACAGGGATCACTGAAGCTTTCTTT
11	TRBJ2-3	NA	NA	TRBV2	CASSGRDTQYF	TGTGCCAGCAGTGGGAGGGATACGCAGTATTTT
17	TRBJ2-3	NA	TRBD2	TRBV3-1/TRBV3-2	CASSQDLAGPSTDTQYF	TGTGCCAGCAGCCAAGATCTAGCGGGGCCTAGCACAGATACGCAGTATTTT
15	TRBJ2-1	NA	TRBD1	TRBV3-1/TRBV3-2	CASSPYKLDRELQFF	TGTGCCAGCAGCCCCTACAAGCTGGACAGGGAATTGCAGTTCTTC
17	TRBJ2-7	once	NA	TRBV7-7	CASSGPSGCGGRDEQYF	TGTGCCAGCAGCGGCCCTTCGGGGTGCGGGGGCCGAGACGAGCAGTACTTC
14	TRBJ2-7	once	NA	TRBV9	CASSVAGADYEQYF	TGTGCCAGCAGCGTAGCCGGAGCGGACTACGAGCAGTACTTC